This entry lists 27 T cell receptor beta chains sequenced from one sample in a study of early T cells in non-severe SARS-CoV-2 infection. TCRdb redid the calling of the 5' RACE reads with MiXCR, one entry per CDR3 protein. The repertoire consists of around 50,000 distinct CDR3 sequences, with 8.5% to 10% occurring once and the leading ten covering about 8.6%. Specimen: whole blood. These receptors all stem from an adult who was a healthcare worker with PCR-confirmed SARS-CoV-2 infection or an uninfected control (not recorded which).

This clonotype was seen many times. The CDR3 region has the DNA TGTGCCAGCAGTTATACCGGGACAGGGACCTACGAGCAGTACTTC. This encodes CASSYTGTGTYEQYF. The J gene is TRBJ2-7, the V gene TRBV6-6; TRBD1 agrees at 9 bases. The V gene's germline CDR1 is MNHNY and CDR2 SVGAGI (reference sequence). With V trimmed by 3 bases and J by 2 bases, 5 bases remained unmatched. The CDR3 is 15 amino acids.

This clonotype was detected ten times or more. The CDR3: CASSSWTDTYNSPLHF. DNA of the CDR3: TGTGCCAGCAGTTCTTGGACAGATACTTATAATTCACCCCTCCACTTT. The chain employs TRBV6-5 and TRBJ1-6, with D possibly TRBD1 on 6 matching bases. Trimming pared 4 bases from V and 4 bases from J, leaving 14 bases between. CDR3 size: 16 residues. In germline, CDR1 is MNHEY, CDR2 SVGAGI.

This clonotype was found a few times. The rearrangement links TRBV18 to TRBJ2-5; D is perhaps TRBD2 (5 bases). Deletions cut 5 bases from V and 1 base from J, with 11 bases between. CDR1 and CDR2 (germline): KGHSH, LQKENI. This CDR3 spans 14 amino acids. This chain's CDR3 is CASSTGIIQETQYF. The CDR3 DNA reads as TGTGCCAGCTCAACCGGGATAATCCAAGAGACCCAGTACTTC.

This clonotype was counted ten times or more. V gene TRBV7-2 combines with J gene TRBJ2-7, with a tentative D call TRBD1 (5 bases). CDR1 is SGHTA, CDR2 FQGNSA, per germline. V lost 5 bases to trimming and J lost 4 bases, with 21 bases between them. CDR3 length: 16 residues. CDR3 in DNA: TGTGCCAGCAGCCGGTCCGGGTCTCAAGGGGCGTACGAGCAGTACTTC. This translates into CASSRSGSQGAYEQYF.

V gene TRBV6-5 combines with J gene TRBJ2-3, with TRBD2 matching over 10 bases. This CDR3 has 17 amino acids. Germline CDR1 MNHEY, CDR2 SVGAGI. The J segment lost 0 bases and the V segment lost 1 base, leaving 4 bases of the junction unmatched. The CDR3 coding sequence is TGTGCCAGCAGTTACTTCGGACTAGCGGTTAGCACAGATACGCAGTATTTT. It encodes CASSYFGLAVSTDTQYF.

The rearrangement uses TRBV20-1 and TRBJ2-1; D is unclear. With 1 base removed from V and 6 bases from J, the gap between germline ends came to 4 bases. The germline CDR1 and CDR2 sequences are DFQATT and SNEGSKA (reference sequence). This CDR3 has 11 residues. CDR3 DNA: TGCAGTGCTAGAGGGTCCAATGAGCAGTTCTTC. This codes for CSARGSNEQFF.

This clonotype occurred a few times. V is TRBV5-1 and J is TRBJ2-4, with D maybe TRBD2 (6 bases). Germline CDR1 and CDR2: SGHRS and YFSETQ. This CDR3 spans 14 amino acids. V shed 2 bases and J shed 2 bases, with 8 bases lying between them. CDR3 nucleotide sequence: TGCGCCAGCAGCTTAAGGACTACCAAAAACATTCAGTACTTC. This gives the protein CASSLRTTKNIQYF.

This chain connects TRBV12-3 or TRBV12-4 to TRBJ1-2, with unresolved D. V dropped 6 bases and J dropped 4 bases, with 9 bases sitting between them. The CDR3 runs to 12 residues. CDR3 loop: CASRGPGYGYTF. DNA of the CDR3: TGTGCCAGCAGAGGACCGGGCTATGGCTACACCTTC.

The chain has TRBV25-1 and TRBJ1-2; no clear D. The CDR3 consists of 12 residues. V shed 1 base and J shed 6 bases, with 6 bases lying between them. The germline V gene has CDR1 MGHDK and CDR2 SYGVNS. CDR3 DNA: TGTGCCAGCAGTGAATGGGCTAATGGCTACACCTTC. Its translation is CASSEWANGYTF.

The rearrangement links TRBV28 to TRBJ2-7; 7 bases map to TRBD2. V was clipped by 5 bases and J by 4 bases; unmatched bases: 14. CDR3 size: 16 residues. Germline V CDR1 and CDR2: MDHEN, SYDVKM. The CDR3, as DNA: TGTGCCAGCAGTCCCCGGGGGGACGAGAAGGATTACGAGCAGTACTTC. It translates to CASSPRGDEKDYEQYF.

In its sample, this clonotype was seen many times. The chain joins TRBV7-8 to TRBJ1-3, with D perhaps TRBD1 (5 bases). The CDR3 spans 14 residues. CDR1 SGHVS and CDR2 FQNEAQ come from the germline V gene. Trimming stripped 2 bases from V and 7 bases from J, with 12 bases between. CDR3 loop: CASSLSQGGNTIYF. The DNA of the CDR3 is TGTGCCAGCAGCTTATCGCAGGGAGGGAACACCATATATTTT.

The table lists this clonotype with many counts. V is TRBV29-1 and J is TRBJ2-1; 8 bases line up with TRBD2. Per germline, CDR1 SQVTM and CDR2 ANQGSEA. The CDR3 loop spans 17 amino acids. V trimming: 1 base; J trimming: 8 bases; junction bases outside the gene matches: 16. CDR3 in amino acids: CSVEGLSIAGFGYEQFF. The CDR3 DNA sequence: TGCAGCGTTGAAGGTCTATCAATAGCGGGATTTGGGTATGAGCAGTTCTTC.

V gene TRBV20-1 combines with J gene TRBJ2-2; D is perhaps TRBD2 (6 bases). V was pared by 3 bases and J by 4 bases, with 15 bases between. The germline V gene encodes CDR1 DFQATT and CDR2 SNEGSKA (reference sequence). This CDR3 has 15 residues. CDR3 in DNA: TGCAGTGCTAGTATCCCTAGCGTCGGCACCGGGGAGCTGTTTTTT. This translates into CSASIPSVGTGELFF.

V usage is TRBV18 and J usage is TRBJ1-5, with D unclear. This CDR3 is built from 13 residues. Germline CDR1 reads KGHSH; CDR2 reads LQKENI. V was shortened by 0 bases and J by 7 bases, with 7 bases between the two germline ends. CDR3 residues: CASSPPEGQPQHF. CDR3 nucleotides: TGTGCCAGCTCACCACCCGAGGGCCAGCCCCAGCATTTT.

The CDR3 DNA is TGTGCCAGCAGCCAAGGTCAGGGGAACCACGAGCAGTACTTC. It is translated as CASSQGQGNHEQYF. The chain employs TRBV3-1 and TRBJ2-7; D may be TRBD1 (6 bases). V shed 1 base and J shed 5 bases, with 12 bases lying between them. The CDR3 sequence is 14 residues long. Germline CDR1 and CDR2: LGHDT and YNNKEL (reference sequence).

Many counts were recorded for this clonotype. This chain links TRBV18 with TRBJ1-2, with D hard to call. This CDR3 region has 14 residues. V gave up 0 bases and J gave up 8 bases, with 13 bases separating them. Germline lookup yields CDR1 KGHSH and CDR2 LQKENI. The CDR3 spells CASSPPVRVMGYTF. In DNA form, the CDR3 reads TGTGCCAGCTCACCACCGGTGAGGGTAATGGGCTACACCTTC. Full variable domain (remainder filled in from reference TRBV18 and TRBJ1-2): NAGVMQNPRHLVRRRGQEARLRCSPMKGHSHVYWYRQLPEEGLKFMVYLQKENIIDESGMPKERFSAEFPKEGPSILRIQQVVRGDSAAYFCASSPPVRVMGYTFGSGTRLTVV.

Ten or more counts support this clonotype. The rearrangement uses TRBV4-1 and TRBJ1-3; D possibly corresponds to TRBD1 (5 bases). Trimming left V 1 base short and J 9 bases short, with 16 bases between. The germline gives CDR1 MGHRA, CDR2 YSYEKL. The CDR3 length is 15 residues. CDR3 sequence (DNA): TGCGCCAGCAGCCAAGTCCCGGGAACGGGACGCACCATATATTTT. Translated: CASSQVPGTGRTIYF.

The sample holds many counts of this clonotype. The CDR3 loop reads CASSQTLGDLFNYGYTF. As DNA, the CDR3 is TGTGCCAGCAGCCAAACGCTTGGGGACCTCTTTAACTATGGCTACACCTTC. The V and J genes are TRBV7-2 and TRBJ1-2; D is perhaps TRBD1 (5 bases). The germline V gene encodes CDR1 SGHTA and CDR2 FQGNSA. Trimming cost V 5 bases and J 1 base, with 20 bases left between them. The CDR3 is made up of 17 amino acids.

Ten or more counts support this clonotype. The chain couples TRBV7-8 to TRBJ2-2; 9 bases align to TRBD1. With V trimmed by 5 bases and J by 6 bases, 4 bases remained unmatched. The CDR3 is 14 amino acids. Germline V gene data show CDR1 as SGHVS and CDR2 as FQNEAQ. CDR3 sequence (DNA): TGTGCCAGCAGCCGAGGGACAGGGTCCGGGGAGCTGTTTTTT. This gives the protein CASSRGTGSGELFF.

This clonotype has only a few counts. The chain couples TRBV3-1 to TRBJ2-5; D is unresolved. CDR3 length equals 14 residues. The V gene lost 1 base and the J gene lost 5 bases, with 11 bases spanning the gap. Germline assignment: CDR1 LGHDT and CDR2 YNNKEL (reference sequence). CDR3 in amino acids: CASSQVNFAETQYF. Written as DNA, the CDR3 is TGTGCCAGCAGCCAAGTTAACTTCGCGGAGACCCAGTACTTC.

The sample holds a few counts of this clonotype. CDR3 bases: TGTGCCAGTAGTATAATCAAGCGAGCGGGAAGGTACGAGCAGTACTTC. Amino acids: CASSIIKRAGRYEQYF. The chain couples TRBV19 to TRBJ2-7, with TRBD2 matching 7 bases. The CDR3 has 16 residues. V was clipped by 2 bases and J by 4 bases; unmatched bases: 11. The germline CDR1 and CDR2 sequences are LNHDA and SQIVND (reference sequence).

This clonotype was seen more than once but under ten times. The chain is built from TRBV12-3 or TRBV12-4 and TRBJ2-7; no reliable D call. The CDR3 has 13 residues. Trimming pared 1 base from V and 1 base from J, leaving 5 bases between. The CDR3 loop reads CASSLDGSYEQYF. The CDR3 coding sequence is TGTGCCAGCAGTTTAGACGGGTCCTACGAGCAGTACTTC.

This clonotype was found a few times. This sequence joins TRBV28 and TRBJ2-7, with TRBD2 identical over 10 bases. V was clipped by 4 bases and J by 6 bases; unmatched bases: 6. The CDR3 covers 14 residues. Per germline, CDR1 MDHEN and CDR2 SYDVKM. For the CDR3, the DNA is TGTGCCAGCAGTTACCTAGCGGGAGTGCCCGAGCAGTACTTC. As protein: CASSYLAGVPEQYF.

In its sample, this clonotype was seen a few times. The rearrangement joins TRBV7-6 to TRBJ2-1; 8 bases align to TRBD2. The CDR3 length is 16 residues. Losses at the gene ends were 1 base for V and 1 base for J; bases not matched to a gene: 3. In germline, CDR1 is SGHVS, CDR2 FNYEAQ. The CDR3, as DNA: TGTGCCAGCAGCTTAGAGCGGGAGTGGTCCTACAATGAGCAGTTCTTC. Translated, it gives CASSLEREWSYNEQFF.

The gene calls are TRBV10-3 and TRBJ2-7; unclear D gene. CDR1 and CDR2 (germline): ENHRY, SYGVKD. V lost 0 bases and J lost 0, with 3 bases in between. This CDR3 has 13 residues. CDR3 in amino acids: CAISESLSYEQYF. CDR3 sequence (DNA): TGTGCCATCAGTGAGTCACTCTCCTACGAGCAGTACTTC.

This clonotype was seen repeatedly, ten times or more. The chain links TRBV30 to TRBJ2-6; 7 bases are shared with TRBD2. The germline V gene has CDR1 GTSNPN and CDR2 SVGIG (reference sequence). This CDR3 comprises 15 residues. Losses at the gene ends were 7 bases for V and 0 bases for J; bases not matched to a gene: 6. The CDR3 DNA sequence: TGTGCCTATTCCGGGGGGAGCTCTGGGGCCAACGTCCTGACTTTC. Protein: CAYSGGSSGANVLTF.

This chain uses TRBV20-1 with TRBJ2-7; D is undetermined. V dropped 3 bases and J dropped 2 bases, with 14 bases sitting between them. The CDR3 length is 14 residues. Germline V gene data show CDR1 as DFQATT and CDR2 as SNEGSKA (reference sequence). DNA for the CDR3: TGCAGTGCTAGTAAGCCAGTGGGGACCTACGAGCAGTACTTC. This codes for CSASKPVGTYEQYF.